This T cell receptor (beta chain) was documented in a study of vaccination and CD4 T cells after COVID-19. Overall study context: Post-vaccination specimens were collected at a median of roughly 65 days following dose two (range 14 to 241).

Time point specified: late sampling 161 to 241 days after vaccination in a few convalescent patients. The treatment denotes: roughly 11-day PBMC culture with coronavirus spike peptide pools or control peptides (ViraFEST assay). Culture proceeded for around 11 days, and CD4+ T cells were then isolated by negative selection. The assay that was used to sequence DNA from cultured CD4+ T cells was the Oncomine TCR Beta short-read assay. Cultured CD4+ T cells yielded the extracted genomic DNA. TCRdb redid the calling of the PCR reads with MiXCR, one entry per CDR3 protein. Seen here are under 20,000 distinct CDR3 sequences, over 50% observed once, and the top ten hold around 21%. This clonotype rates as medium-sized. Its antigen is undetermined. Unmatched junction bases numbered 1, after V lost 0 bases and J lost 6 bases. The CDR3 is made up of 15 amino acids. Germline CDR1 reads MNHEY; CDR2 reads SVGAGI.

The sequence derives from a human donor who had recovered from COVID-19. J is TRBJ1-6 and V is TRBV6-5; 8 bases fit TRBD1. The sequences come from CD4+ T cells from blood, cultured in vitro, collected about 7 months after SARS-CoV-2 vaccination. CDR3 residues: CASSYSDRANSPLHF. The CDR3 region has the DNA TGTGCCAGCAGTTACTCGGACAGGGCTAATTCACCCCTCCACTTT.